This T cell receptor beta chain was retrieved from a study of cytomegalovirus exposure and HLA in healthy donors. In the study overall: The approximately 110 validation repertoires and the roughly 680 first-cohort repertoires shared a platform, a later analysis reported.

The table came from immunoSEQ multiplex PCR; TCRdb's copy has only in-frame clones and leaves some out. Of 130,000 to 150,000 clones listed, about 91% are singletons. The donors were members of the validation cohort comprising about 120 subjects, separate from the approximately 710-subject first cohort. General study findings and limits: The tendency of first-cohort TCR clusters to co-occur in the roughly 110 validation repertoires was the finding of a later analysis.

Unmatched junction bases numbered 6, after V lost 4 bases and J lost 7 bases. This CDR3 comprises 13 residues. The germline gives CDR1 SEHNR, CDR2 FQNEAQ (reference sequence). Worth noting for this clone: Its target is not known.

The receptor comes from a woman between 18 and 29 years old in good health and CMV-seropositive. The rearrangement links TRBV7-9 to TRBJ1-2; the match to TRBD1 covers 7 bases. Sequencing used PBMCs. DNA for the CDR3: TGTGCCAGCAGCTCGACAGGGATAATTGGCTACACCTTC. This encodes CASSSTGIIGYTF.